This T cell receptor beta chain was captured in a study of cytomegalovirus exposure and HLA in healthy donors. Findings and caveats of the study: Cytomegalovirus-associated status was assigned to more than 150 TCR beta chains.

The CDR3 is made up of 22 amino acids. The PCR ran on 60 Vbeta and 13 Jbeta primers. The table came from immunoSEQ multiplex PCR; TCRdb's copy has only in-frame clones and leaves some out. The sample records 65,000 to 70,000 clones, around 72% being singletons. Turning to this clone: Its target is unknown.

Sequencing was performed on PBMCs. V usage is TRBV21-1 and J usage is TRBJ2-4; TRBD1, as called in the table, went unchecked against the DNA. TRBV21-1 is recorded as a pseudogene. This clonotype was obtained from a woman under 40 in good health and CMV-seropositive. CDR3 nucleotide sequence: TGTGCCAGCAGCAAAGCGCTTTGGGGTTTCCGTACAGGGGAAATAGCCAAAAACATTCAGTACTTC. Its protein is CASSKALWGFRTGEIAKNIQYF.